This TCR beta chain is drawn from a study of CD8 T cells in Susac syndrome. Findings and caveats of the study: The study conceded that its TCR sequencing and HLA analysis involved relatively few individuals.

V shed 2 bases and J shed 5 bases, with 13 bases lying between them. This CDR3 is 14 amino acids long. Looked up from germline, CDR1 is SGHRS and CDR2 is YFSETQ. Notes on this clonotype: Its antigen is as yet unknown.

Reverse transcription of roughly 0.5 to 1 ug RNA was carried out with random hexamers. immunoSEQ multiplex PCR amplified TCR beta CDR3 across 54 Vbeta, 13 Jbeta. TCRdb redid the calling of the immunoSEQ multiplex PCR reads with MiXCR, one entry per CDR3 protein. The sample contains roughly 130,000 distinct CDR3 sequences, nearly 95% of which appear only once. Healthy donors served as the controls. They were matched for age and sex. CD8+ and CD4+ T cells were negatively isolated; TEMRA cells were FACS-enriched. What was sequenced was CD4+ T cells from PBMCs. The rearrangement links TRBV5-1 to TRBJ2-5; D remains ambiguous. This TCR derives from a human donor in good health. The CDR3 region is CASSFWAVGETQYF. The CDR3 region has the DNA TGCGCCAGCAGCTTCTGGGCGGTTGGCGAGACCCAGTACTTC. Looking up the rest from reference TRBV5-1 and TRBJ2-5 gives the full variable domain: KAGVTQTPRYLIKTRGQQVTLSCSPISGHRSVSWYQQTPGQGLQFLFEYFSETQRNKGNFPGRFSGRQFSNSRSEMNVSTLELGDSALYLCASSFWAVGETQYFGPGTRLLVL.